Here is one T cell receptor beta chain with its context. This sample was included in a study of cytomegalovirus exposure and HLA in healthy donors. Assay used: immunoSEQ multiplex PCR; TCRdb lists only in-frame clones, some missing. The table lists about 220,000 clones, about nine tenths of them singletons, with approximately 0.99% in the top ten. The CDR3 contains 17 residues. The V gene lost 1 base and the J gene lost 0 bases, with 15 bases spanning the gap. Germline CDR1 LNHDA, CDR2 SQIVND (reference sequence). This sequence was found in a young woman in good health and CMV-seronegative. The chain has TRBV19 and TRBJ1-2; D might be TRBD1 (5 bases). The specimen sequenced was PBMCs. The DNA for the CDR3 is TGTGCCAGTAGTATAGTATTCACAGGCCCTGCTAACTATGGCTACACCTTC. Its protein is CASSIVFTGPANYGYTF.